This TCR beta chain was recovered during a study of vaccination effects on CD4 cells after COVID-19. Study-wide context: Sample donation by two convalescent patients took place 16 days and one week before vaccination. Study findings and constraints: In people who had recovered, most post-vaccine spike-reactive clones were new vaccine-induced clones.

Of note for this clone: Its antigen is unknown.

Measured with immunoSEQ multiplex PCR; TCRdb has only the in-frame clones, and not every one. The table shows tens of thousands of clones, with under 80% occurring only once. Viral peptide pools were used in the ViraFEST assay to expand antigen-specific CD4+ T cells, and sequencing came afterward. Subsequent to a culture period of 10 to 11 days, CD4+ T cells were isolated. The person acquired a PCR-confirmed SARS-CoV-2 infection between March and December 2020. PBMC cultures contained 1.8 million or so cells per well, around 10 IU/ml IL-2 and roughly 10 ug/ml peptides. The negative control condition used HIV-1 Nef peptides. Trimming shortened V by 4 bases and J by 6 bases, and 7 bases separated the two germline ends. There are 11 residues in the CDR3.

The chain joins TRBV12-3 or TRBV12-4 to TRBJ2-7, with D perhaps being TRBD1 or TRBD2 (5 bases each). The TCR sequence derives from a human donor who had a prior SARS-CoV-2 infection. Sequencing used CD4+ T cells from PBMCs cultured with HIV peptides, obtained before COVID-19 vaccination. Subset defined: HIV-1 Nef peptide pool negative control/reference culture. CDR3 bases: TGTGCCAGCAGTTGGGGGTCCGAGCAGTACTTC. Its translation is CASSWGSEQYF.